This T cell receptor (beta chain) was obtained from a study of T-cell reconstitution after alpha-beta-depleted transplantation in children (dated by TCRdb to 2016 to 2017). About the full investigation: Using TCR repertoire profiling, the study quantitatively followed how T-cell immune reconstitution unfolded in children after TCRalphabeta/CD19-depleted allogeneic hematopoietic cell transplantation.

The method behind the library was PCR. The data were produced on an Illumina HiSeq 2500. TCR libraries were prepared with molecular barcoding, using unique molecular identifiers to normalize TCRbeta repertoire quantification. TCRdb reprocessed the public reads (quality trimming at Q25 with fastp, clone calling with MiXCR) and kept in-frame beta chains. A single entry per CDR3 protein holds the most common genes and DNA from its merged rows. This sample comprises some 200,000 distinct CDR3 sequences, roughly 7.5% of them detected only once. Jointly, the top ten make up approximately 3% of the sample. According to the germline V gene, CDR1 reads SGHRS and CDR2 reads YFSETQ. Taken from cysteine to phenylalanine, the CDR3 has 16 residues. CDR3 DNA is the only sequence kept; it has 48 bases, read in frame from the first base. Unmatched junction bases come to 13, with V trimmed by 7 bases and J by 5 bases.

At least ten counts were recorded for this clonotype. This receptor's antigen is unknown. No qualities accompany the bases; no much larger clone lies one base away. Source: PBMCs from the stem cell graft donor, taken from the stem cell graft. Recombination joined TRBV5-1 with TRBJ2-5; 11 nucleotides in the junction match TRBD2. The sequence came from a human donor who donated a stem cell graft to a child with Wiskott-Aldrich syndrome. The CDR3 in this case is CASGADPTSGVETQYF. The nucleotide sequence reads TGCGCCAGCGGCGCAGATCCGACTAGCGGGGTCGAGACCCAGTACTTC.